There are a few counts of the clone carrying this T cell receptor (beta chain). The CDR3 totals 12 residues. Germline values: CDR1 SGHRS, CDR2 YFSETQ. V lost 2 bases, J lost 5 bases, and 7 bases lay in between. The source of the sample is a study of CD8 T cells in ankylosing spondylitis. A quantitative 5'-RACE method, one with molecular barcodes, was used to make TCR beta libraries. TCRdb reprocessed the 5' RACE reads via MiXCR and lists one record per CDR3 protein. The data show 150,000 to 200,000 distinct CDR3 sequences, with 11% seen just once and about 28% held by the top ten. The sample was blood, either unsorted or a sorted T cell fraction (not recorded which). The source is a male donor with ankylosing spondylitis or in good health (not recorded which). This chain connects TRBV5-1 to TRBJ2-5; D unclear. The CDR3: CASSFPWETQYF. The CDR3 nucleotides are TGCGCCAGCAGCTTCCCCTGGGAGACCCAGTACTTC.